The present T cell receptor beta chain was sequenced within a study of T cells in narcolepsy. Whole-study context: Enrolled donors included narcolepsy type 1 or type 2 patients and healthy controls.

General observations from the study: Comparing one patient's CSF and blood CD4+ clonotypes highlighted HCRT- and TRIB2-specific autoreactive clonotypes. Healthy controls reportedly lacked the autoreactive clonotypes serially found in patients' blood. No autoreactive T cell clone sequences appeared in some memory CD4+ repertoires.

Using immunoSEQ multiplex PCR, the repertoire was profiled, and TCRdb retains in-frame clones only, with some absent. The sample consists of about 35,000 clones, 81% of them appearing once. Germline V gene sequence: CDR1 SGDLS, CDR2 YYNGEE. The CDR3 sequence is 16 residues long. To note about this clone: The antigen remains unidentified.

Sequencing used memory (CD45RA-) CD4+ T cells from blood. The V and J genes are TRBV9 and TRBJ2-5; TRBD2 agrees at 13 bases. The end of the DNA is better explained by TRBJ2-7, so the J call may be wrong. The clonotype was recovered from a human donor in good health. The CDR3 DNA follows: TGTGCCAGCAGCGTAGGGACTAGCGGGGGTTTCTACGAGCAGTACTTC. Protein sequence: CASSVGTSGGFYEQYF.